The clone carrying this TCR beta chain appeared a few times. The antigen remains unidentified. This CDR3 is built from 12 residues. V was cut by 4 bases and J by 7 bases, with 9 bases left in between. CDR1 and CDR2 (germline): SGDLS, YYNGEE. The data are from a study of OX40 agonist ivuxolimab in advanced cancers. Study details: With ivuxolimab, an agonistic anti-OX40 (CD134) antibody, patients were treated.

Patients with autoimmune history or systemic immunosuppression were excluded. Profiled with immunoSEQ multiplex PCR; TCRdb holds only in-frame clones, not every one. The sample comprises 12,000 or so clones, roughly 81% of which are singletons, and over 12% rests with the top ten. The study, taken as a whole, reports: The work left the antigen specificity of expanded peripheral T cells undetermined.

This TCR was recovered from an adult with an advanced solid tumor such as melanoma, head and neck, liver or kidney cancer. The material sequenced was CD4+ or CD8+ T cells sorted from blood, taken in a trial of the OX40 agonist ivuxolimab. The rearrangement uses TRBV9 and TRBJ2-4; D is unclear. The CDR3 loop is CASSPGGNIQYF. The CDR3 coding sequence is TGTGCCAGCAGCCCAGGCGGCAACATTCAGTACTTC.